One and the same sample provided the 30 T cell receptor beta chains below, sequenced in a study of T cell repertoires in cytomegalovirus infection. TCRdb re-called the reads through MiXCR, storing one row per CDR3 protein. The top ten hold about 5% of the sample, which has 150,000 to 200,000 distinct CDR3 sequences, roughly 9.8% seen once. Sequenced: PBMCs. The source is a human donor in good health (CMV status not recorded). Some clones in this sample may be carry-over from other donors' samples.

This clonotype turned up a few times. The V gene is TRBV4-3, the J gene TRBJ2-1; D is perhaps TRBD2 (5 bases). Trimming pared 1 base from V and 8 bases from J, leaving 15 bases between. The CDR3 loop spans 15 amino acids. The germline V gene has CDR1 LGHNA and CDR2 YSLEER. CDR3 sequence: CASSQGRRVGDEQFF. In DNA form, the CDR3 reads TGCGCCAGCAGCCAAGGGCGGAGAGTCGGGGATGAGCAGTTCTTC.

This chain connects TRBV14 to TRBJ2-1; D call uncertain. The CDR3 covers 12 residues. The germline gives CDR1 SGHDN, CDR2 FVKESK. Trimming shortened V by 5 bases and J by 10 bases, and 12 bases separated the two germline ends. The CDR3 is CASSTRRNEQFF. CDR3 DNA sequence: TGTGCCAGCAGCACCCGAAGAAACGAGCAGTTCTTC.

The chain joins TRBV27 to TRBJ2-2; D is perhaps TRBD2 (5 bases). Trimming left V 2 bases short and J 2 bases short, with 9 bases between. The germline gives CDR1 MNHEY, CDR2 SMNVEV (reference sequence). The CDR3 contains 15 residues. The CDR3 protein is CASSLVGDNTGELFF. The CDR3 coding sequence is TGTGCCAGCAGTTTAGTCGGGGATAACACCGGGGAGCTGTTTTTT.

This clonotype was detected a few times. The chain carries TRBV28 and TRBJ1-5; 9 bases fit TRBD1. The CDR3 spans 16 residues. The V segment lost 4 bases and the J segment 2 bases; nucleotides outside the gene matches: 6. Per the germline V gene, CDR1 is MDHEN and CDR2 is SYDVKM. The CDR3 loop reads CASSSPWTGGNQPQHF. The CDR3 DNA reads TGTGCCAGCAGTTCCCCTTGGACAGGGGGCAATCAGCCCCAGCATTTT. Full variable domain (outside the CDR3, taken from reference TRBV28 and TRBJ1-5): DVKVTQSSRYLVKRTGEKVFLECVQDMDHENMFWYRQDPGLGLRLIYFSYDVKMKEKGDIPEGYSVSREKKERFSLILESASTNQTSMYLCASSSPWTGGNQPQHFGDGTRLSIL.

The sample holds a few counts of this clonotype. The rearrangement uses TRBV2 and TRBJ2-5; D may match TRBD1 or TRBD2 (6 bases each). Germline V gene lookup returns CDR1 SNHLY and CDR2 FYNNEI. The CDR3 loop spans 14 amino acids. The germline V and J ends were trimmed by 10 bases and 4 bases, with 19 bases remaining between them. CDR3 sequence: CATLRGRGGETQYF. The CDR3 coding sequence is TGTGCCACCCTTCGGGGCAGGGGAGGAGAGACCCAGTACTTC.

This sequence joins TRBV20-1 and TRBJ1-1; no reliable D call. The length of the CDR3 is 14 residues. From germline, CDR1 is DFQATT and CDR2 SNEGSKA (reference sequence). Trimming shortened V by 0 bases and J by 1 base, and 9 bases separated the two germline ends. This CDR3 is CSARDDKKNTEAFF. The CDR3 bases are TGCAGTGCTAGAGATGATAAGAAGAACACTGAAGCTTTCTTT.

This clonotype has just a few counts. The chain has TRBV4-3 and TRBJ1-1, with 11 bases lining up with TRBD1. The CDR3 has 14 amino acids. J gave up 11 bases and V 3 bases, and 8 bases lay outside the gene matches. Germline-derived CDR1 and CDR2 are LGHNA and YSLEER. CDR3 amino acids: CASSHTGTGGTAFF. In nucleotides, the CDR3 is TGCGCCAGCAGCCACACCGGGACAGGGGGTACGGCTTTCTTT.

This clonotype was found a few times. The CDR3 sequence: CSVVVGDGYGYTF. CDR3 in DNA: TGCAGCGTTGTTGTGGGGGATGGCTATGGCTACACCTTC. The chain employs TRBV29-1 and TRBJ1-2; perhaps TRBD1 as D (5 bases). Trimming stripped 4 bases from V and 4 bases from J, with 13 bases between. The germline CDR1 and CDR2 sequences are SQVTM and ANQGSEA. This CDR3 region has 13 residues. The full variable domain, rest sourced from reference TRBV29-1 and TRBJ1-2, is SAVISQKPSRDICQRGTSLTIQCQVDSQVTMMFWYRQQPGQSLTLIATANQGSEATYESGFVIDKFPISRPNLTFSTLTVSNMSPEDSSIYLCSVVVGDGYGYTFGSGTRLTVV.

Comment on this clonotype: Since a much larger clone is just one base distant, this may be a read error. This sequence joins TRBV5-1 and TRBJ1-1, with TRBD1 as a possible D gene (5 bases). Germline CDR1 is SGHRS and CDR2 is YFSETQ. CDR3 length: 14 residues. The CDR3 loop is CASSWGGTNTEAIF. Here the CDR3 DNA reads TGCGCCAGCAGCTGGGGGGGAACCAACACTGAAGCTATCTTT.

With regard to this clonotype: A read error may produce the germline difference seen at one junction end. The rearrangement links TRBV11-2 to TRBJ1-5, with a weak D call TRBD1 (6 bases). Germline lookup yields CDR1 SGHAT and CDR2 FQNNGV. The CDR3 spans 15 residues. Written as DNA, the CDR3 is TGTGCCAGCAGCTTAGATACGGGGGCAAGGCAGCCCCAGCGTTTT. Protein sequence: CASSLDTGARQPQRF.

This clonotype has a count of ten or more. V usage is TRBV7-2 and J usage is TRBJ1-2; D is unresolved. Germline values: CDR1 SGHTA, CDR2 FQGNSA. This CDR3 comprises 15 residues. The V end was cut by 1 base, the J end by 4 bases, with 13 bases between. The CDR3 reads CASSLVNTPIYGYTF. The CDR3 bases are TGTGCCAGCAGCTTAGTTAACACCCCCATCTATGGCTACACCTTC.

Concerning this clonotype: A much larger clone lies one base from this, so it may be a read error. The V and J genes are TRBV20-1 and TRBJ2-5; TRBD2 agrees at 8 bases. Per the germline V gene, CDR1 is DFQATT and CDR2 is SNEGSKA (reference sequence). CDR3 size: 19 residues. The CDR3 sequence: CSASVGTFRREGYHETQYF. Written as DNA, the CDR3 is TGCAGTGCTTCCGTCGGGACTTTCCGACGGGAGGGGTACCATGAGACCCAGTACTTC.

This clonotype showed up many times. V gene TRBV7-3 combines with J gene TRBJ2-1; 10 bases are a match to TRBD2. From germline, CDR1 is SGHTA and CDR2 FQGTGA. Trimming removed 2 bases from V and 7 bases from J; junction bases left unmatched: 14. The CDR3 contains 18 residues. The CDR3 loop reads CASSLLPRTSGRGNEQFF. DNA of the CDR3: TGTGCCAGCAGCTTACTTCCCCGGACTAGCGGAAGGGGGAATGAGCAGTTCTTC.

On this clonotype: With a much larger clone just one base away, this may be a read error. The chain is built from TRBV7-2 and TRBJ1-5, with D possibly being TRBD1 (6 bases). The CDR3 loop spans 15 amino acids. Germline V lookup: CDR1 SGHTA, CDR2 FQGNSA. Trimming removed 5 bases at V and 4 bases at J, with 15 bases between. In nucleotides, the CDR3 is TGTGCCAGCAGCCCAAACAGGGTGACAAATCAGCCCCAGCATTTT. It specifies CASSPNRVTNQPQHF.

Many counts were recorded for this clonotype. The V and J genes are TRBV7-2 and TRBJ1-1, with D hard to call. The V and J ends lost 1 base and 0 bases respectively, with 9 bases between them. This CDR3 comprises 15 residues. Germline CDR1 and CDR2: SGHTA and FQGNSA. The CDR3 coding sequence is TGTGCCAGCAGCTTAGGTAGACGCATGAACACTGAAGCTTTCTTT. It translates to CASSLGRRMNTEAFF.

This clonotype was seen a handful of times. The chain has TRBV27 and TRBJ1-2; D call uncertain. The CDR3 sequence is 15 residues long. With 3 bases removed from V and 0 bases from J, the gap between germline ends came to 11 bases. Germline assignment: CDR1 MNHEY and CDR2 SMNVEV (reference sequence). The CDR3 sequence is CASSFMGSANYGYTF. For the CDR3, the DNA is TGTGCCAGCAGTTTTATGGGGTCGGCTAACTATGGCTACACCTTC.

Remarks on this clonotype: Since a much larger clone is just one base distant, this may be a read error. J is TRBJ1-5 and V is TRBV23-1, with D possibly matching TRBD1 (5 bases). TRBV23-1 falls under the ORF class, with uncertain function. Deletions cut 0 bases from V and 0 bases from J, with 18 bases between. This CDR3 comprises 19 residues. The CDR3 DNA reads TGCGCCAGCAGTCAATCGGGGCCTTGGGGGATCAATAGCAATCAGCCCCAGCATTTT. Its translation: CASSQSGPWGINSNQPQHF.

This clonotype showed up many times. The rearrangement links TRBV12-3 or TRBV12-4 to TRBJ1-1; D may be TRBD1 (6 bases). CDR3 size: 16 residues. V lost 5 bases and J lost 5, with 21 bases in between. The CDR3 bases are TGTGCCAGCAGTCCAGAGACAGGTTGGGGATGGACTGAAGCTTTCTTT. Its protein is CASSPETGWGWTEAFF.

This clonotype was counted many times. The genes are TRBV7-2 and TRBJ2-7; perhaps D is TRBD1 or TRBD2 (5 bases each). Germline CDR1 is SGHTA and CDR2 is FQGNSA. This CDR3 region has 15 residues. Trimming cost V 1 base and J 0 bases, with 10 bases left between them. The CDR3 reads CASSLEAGSSYEQYF. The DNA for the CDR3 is TGTGCCAGCAGCTTAGAAGCAGGGAGCTCCTACGAGCAGTACTTC. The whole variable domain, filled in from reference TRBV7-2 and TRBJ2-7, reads GAGVSQSPSNKVTEKGKDVELRCDPISGHTALYWYRQSLGQGLEFLIYFQGNSAPDKSGLPSDRFSAERTGGSVSTLTIQRTQQEDSAVYLCASSLEAGSSYEQYFGPGTRLTVT.

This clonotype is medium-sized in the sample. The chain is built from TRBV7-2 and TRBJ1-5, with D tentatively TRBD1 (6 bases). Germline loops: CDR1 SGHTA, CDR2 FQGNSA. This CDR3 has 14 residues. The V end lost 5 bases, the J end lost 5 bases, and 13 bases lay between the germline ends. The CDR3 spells CASSLTGNDQPQHF. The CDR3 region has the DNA TGTGCCAGCAGCCTTACAGGGAACGATCAGCCCCAGCATTTT.

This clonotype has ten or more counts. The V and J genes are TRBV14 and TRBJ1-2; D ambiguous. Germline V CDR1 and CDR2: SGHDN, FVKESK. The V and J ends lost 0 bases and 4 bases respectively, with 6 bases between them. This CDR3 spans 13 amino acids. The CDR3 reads CASSQDYSYGYTF. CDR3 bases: TGTGCCAGCAGCCAAGATTATAGCTATGGCTACACCTTC.

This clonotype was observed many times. The CDR3 DNA sequence: TGTGCCAGCAGCTTAGATTCTCCCTCGAGTCGGGACGAGCAGTACTTC. Its translation is CASSLDSPSSRDEQYF. The chain uses TRBV7-2 and TRBJ2-7; D remains unclear. The germline V gene has CDR1 SGHTA and CDR2 FQGNSA. V was shortened by 1 base and J by 5 bases, with 18 bases between the two germline ends. This CDR3 region has 16 residues.

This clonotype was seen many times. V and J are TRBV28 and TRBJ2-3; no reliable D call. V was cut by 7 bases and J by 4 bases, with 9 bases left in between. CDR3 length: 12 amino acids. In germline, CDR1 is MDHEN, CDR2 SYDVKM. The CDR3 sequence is CASTHAADTQYF. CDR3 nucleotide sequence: TGTGCCAGCACCCACGCCGCAGATACGCAGTATTTT. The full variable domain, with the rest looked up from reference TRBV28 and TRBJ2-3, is DVKVTQSSRYLVKRTGEKVFLECVQDMDHENMFWYRQDPGLGLRLIYFSYDVKMKEKGDIPEGYSVSREKKERFSLILESASTNQTSMYLCASTHAADTQYFGPGTRLTVL.

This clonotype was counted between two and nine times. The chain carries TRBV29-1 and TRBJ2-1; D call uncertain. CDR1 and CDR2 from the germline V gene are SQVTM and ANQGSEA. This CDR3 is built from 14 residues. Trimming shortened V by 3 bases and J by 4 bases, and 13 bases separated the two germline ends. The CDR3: CSVDRGRIYNEQFF. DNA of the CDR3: TGCAGCGTTGATAGAGGCCGGATTTACAATGAGCAGTTCTTC.

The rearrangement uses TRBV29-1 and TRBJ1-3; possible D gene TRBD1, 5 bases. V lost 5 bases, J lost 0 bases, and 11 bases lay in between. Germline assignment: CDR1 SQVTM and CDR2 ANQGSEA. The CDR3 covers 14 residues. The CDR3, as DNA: TGCAGCGTTAGGGGTTCCAGCTCTGGAAACACCATATATTTT. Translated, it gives CSVRGSSSGNTIYF.

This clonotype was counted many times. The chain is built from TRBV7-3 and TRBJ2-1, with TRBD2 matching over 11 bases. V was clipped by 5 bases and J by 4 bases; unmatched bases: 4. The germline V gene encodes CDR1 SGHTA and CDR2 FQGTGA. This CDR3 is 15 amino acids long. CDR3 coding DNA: TGTGCCAGCAGCACGACTAGCGGGGAATACAATGAGCAGTTCTTC. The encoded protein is CASSTTSGEYNEQFF.

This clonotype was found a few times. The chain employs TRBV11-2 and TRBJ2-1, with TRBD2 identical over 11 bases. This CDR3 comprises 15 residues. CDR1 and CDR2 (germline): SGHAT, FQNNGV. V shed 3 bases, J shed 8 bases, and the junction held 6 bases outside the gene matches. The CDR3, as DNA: TGTGCCAGCAGCTTTCTACTAGCGGGAGTGGATGAGCAGTTCTTC. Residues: CASSFLLAGVDEQFF.

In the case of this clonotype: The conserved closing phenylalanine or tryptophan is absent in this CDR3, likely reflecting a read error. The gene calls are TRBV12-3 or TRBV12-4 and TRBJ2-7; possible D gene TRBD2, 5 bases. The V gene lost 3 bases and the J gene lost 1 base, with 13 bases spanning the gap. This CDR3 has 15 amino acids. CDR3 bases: TGTGCCAGCAGTTTCAGGCAGCCGGGGTCCTACGAGCAGTACTTA. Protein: CASSFRQPGSYEQYL.

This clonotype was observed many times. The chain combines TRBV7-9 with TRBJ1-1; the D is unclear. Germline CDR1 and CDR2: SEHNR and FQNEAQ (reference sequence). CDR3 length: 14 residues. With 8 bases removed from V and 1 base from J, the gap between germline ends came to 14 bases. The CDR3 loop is CASSLRTKNTEAFF. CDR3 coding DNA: TGTGCCAGCTCCCTCAGAACCAAGAACACTGAAGCTTTCTTT.

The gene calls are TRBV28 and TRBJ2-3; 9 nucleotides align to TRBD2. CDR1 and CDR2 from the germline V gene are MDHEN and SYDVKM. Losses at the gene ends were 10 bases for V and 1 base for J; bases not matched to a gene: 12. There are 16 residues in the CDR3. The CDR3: CATQQLGGGGTDTQYF. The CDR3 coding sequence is TGTGCCACCCAGCAGTTGGGCGGGGGGGGCACAGATACGCAGTATTTT.